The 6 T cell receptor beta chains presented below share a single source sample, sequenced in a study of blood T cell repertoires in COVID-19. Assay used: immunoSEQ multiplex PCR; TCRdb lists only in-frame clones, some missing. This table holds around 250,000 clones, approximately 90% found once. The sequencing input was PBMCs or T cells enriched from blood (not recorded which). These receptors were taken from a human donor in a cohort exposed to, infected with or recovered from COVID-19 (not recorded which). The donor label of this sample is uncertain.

The chain's CDR3 is CASSPPESGEQFF. Here the CDR3 DNA reads TGTGCCAGCTCACCACCGGAAAGCGGTGAGCAGTTCTTC. The rearrangement uses TRBV18 and TRBJ2-1, with D perhaps matching TRBD2 (5 bases). Trimming removed 0 bases at V and 9 bases at J, with 9 bases between. Germline V gene data show CDR1 as KGHSH and CDR2 as LQKENI. The CDR3 is 13 amino acids.

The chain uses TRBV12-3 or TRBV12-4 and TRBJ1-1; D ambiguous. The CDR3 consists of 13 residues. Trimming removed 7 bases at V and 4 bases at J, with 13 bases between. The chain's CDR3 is CASTFSWSTEAFF. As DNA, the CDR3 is TGTGCCAGCACCTTTTCCTGGAGCACTGAAGCTTTCTTT.

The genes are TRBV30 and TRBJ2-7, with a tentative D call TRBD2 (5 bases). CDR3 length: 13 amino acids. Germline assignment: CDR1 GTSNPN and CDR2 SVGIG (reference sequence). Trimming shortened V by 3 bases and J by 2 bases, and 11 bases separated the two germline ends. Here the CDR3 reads CAWSKRRAYEQYF. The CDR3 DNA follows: TGTGCCTGGAGCAAGCGGAGAGCCTACGAGCAGTACTTC.

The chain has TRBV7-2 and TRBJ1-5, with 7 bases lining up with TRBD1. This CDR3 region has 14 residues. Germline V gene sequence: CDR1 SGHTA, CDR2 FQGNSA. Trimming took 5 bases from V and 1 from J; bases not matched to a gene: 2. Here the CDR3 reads CASSDRVSNQPQHF. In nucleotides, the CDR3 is TGTGCCAGCAGCGACAGGGTCAGCAATCAGCCCCAGCATTTT.

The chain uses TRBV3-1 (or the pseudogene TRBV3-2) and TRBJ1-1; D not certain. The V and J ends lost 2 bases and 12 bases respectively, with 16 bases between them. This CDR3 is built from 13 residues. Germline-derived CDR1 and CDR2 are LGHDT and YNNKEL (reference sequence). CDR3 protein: CASSQSNGSPPFF. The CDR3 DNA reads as TGTGCCAGCAGCCAATCTAACGGGTCCCCTCCTTTCTTT.

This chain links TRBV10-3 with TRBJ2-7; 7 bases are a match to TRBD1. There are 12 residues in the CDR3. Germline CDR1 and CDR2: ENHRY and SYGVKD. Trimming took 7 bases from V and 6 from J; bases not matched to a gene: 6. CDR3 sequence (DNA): TGTGCCATCACTCAACAGGGGAGCGAGCAGTACTTC. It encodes CAITQQGSEQYF.